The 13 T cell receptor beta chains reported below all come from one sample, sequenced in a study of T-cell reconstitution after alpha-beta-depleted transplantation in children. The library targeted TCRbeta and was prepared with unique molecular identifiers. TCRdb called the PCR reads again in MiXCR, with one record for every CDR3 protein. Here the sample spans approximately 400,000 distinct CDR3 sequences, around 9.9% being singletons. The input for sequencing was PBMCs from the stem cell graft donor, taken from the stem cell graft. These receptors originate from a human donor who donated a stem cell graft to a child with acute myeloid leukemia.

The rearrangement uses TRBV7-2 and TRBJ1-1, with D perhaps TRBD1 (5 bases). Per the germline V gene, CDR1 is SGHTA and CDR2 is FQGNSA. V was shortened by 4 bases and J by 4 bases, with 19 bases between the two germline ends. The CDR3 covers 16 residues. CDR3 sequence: CASSSSLGQVLTEAFF. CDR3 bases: TGTGCCAGCAGCTCTTCACTGGGGCAGGTCCTCACTGAAGCTTTCTTT.

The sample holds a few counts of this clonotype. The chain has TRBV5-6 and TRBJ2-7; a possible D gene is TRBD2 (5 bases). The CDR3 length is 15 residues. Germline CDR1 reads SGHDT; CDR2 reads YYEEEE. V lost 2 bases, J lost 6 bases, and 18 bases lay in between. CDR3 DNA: TGTGCCAGCAGCTTCGAGGGTAACAGAGCTAGCGAGCAGTACGTC. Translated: CASSFEGNRASEQYV.

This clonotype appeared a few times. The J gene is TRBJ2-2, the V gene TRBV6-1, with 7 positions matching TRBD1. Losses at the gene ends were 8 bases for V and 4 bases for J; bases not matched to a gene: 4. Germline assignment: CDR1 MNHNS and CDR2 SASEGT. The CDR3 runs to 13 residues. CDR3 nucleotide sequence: TGTGCCAGCGGGACAGACCCCACCGGGGAGCTGTTTTTT. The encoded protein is CASGTDPTGELFF.

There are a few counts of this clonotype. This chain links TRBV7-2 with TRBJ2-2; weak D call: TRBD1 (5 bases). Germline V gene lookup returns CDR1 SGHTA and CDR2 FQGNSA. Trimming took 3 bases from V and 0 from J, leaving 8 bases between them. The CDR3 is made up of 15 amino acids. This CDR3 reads CASSFDRSNTGELFF. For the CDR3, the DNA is TGTGCCAGCAGCTTCGACAGATCGAACACCGGGGAGCTGTTTTTT.

The CDR3 DNA reads as TGTGCCAGCAGCTCGGTACCGACCGGCGAGACCCAGTACTTC. Translating it yields CASSSVPTGETQYF. The chain combines TRBV11-2 with TRBJ2-5; D unresolved. CDR3 size: 14 residues. V lost 4 bases, J lost 5 bases, and 14 bases lay in between. Per the germline V gene, CDR1 is SGHAT and CDR2 is FQNNGV. Full variable domain (missing parts from reference TRBV11-2 and TRBJ2-5): EAGVAQSPRYKIIEKRQSVAFWCNPISGHATLYWYQQILGQGPKLLIQFQNNGVVDDSQLPKDRFSAERLKGVDSTLKIQPAKLEDSAVYLCASSSVPTGETQYFGPGTRLLVL.

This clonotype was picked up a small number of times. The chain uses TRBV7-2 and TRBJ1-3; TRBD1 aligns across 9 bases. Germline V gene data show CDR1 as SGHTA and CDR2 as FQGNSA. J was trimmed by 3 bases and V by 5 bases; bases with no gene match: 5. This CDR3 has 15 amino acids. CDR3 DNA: TGTGCCAGCAGCGGACAGGGGACGGGTGGAAACACCATATATTTT. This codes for CASSGQGTGGNTIYF.

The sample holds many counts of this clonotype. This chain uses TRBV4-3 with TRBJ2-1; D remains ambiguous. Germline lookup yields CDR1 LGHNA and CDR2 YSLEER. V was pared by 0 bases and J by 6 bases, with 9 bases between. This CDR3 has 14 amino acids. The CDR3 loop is CASSQDLEFNEQFF. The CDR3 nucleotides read TGCGCCAGCAGCCAAGATTTAGAGTTCAATGAGCAGTTCTTC.

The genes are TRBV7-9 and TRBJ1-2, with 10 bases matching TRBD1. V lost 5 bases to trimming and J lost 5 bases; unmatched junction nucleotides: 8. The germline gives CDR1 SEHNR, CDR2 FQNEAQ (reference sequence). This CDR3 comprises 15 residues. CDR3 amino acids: CASSLGQGKGYGYTF. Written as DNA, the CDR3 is TGTGCCAGCAGCCTGGGACAGGGGAAAGGGTATGGCTACACCTTC. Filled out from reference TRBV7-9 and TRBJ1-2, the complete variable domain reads DTGVSQNPRHKITKRGQNVTFRCDPISEHNRLYWYRQTLGQGPEFLTYFQNEAQLEKSRLLSDRFSAERPKGSFSTLEIQRTEQGDSAMYLCASSLGQGKGYGYTFGSGTRLTVV.

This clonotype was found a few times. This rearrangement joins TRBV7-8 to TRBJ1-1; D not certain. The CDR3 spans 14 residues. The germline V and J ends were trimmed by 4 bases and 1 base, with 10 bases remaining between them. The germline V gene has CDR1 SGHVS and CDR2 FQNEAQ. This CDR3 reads CASSSRAWNTEAFF. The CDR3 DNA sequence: TGTGCCAGCAGCTCTCGGGCTTGGAACACTGAAGCTTTCTTT.

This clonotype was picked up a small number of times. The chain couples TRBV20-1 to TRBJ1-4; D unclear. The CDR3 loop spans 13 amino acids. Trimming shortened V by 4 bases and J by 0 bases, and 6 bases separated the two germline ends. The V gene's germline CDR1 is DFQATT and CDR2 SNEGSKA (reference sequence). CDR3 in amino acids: CSATTATNEKLFF. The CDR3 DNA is TGCAGTGCTACAACAGCAACTAATGAAAAACTGTTTTTT.

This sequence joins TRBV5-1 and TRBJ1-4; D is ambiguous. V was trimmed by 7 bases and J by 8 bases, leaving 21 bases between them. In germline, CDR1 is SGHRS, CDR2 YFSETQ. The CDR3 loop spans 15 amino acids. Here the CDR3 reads CASQGGGTEGEKLFF. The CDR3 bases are TGCGCCAGCCAAGGTGGAGGAACGGAGGGCGAAAAACTGTTTTTT. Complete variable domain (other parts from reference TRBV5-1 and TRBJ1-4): KAGVTQTPRYLIKTRGQQVTLSCSPISGHRSVSWYQQTPGQGLQFLFEYFSETQRNKGNFPGRFSGRQFSNSRSEMNVSTLELGDSALYLCASQGGGTEGEKLFFGSGTQLSVL.

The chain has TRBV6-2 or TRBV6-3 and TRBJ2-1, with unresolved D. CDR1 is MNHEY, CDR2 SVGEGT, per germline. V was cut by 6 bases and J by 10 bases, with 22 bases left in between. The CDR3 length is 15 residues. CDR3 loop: CASSTRPPPVREQFF. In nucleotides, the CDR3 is TGTGCCAGCAGCACTCGGCCCCCCCCAGTTCGGGAGCAGTTCTTC.

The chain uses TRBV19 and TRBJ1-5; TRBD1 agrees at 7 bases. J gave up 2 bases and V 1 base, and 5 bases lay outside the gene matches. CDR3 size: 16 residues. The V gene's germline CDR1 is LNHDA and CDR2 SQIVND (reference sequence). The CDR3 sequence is CASSIVRGRGNQPQHF. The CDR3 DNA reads TGTGCCAGTAGTATAGTTAGGGGGCGCGGCAATCAGCCCCAGCATTTT.